This TCR beta chain came from a study of T cell responses to AZD1222 COVID-19 vaccine. The study's findings and limits: Among AZD1222 vaccinees, only 5 to 7 were seropositive at baseline. Spike as a whole was targeted by vaccine-associated CD4 TCRs, dominant at 160-218 and 743-854.

Clones were read by immunoSEQ multiplex PCR, and TCRdb kept only the in-frame ones, dropping some. Here the sample spans tens of thousands of clones, around 86% being singletons. CDR1 is SQVTM and CDR2 is ANQGSEA in the germline V gene. The CDR3 consists of 11 residues. Trimming shortened V by 6 bases and J by 1 base, and 6 bases separated the two germline ends. This clone occurred once. The antigen is unknown. The source of this sequence is an adult in good health. The chain is built from TRBV29-1 and TRBJ1-1; D gene unclear. The sequenced sample was peripheral blood, obtained on day 0 of AZD1222 vaccination. DNA for the CDR3: TGCAGCGTCCCTGGGAACACTGAAGCTTTCTTT. Translation: CSVPGNTEAFF.